These T cell receptor beta chains were read from a single sample in a study of CD8+ T cells in alopecia areata. The assay was immunoSEQ multiplex PCR, and TCRdb's table has in-frame clones only and misses some. Found here are 60,000 to 85,000 clones, 66% of them singletons; the top ten hold about a quarter. The sample was CD8+ T cells sorted from blood, taken at week 24, from a patient treated with tofacitinib. Every receptor here comes from a human donor with alopecia areata. CDR3s include the opening cysteine and the closing phenylalanine or tryptophan. Fields, in order: V gene, J gene, D gene, clone size, CDR3 protein, CDR3 DNA. D genes are given only for firm matches. For some rows the clone size is stated as once, few or many, or as a class when expanded; others skip it.

TRBV29-1	TRBJ2-7	-	few	CSVEDSYEQYF	TGCAGCGTTGAGGACAGCTACGAGCAGTACTTC
TRBV11-2	TRBJ1-2	-	once	CASSQDEGNYGYTF	TGTGCCAGCAGCCAAGATGAGGGTAACTATGGCTACACCTTC
TRBV7-9	TRBJ1-1	-	-	CASTASMNTEAFF	TGTGCCAGCACCGCCTCTATGAACACTGAAGCTTTCTTT
TRBV25-1	TRBJ2-3	TRBD2	few	CASSLSSGGLTDTQYF	TGTGCCAGCAGTTTGTCTAGCGGGGGGCTCACAGATACGCAGTATTTT
TRBV25-1	TRBJ2-3	TRBD2	-	CASSEVGQGGTDTQYF	TGTGCCAGCAGTGAGGTTGGGCAGGGAGGGACAGATACGCAGTATTTT
TRBV11-2	TRBJ1-1	-	few	CASSLAGLNTEAFF	TGTGCCAGCAGCTTGGCAGGCCTGAACACTGAAGCTTTCTTT
TRBV6-5	TRBJ2-7	TRBD2	few	CASSYNAGTSSYEQYF	TGTGCCAGCAGTTATAACGCCGGGACTAGCTCCTACGAGCAGTACTTC
TRBV7-2	TRBJ2-5	TRBD2	-	CASSLERGGETQYF	TGTGCCAGCAGCTTAGAACGGGGGGGTGAGACCCAGTACTTC
TRBV6-5	TRBJ1-2	-	-	CASSYSGHNYGYTF	TGTGCCAGCAGTTACTCCGGCCATAACTATGGCTACACCTTC
TRBV29-1	TRBJ2-7	-	-	CSVELGEQYF	TGCAGCGTTGAACTTGGGGAGCAGTACTTC
TRBV29-1	TRBJ2-3	-	-	CSVDPRASEGTDTQYF	TGCAGCGTTGACCCCCGGGCTAGCGAGGGCACAGATACGCAGTATTTT
TRBV4-3	TRBJ2-7	TRBD2	once	CASSQDRASGFYEQYF	TGCGCCAGCAGCCAAGATCGGGCTAGCGGTTTCTACGAGCAGTACTTC
TRBV9	TRBJ2-1	TRBD2	-	CASSGINSGSSYNEQFF	TGTGCCAGCAGCGGAATAAATAGCGGGAGCTCCTACAATGAGCAGTTCTTC
TRBV28	TRBJ2-4	-	few	CASRIGNIQYF	TGTGCCAGCAGAATAGGGAACATTCAGTACTTC
TRBV14	TRBJ2-4	-	few	CASSQEAGLAKNIQYF	TGTGCCAGCAGCCAAGAGGCAGGACTAGCCAAAAACATTCAGTACTTC
TRBV6-5	TRBJ2-5	-	few	CATGQFTFPQYF	TGTGCCACCGGACAGTTTACGTTTCCCCAGTACTTC
TRBV27	TRBJ2-1	TRBD2	-	CASSSGRSYNEQFF	TGTGCCAGCAGTAGCGGGAGGAGCTACAATGAGCAGTTCTTC
TRBV4-2	TRBJ2-3	-	-	CASSRTWTHTDTQYF	TGTGCCAGCAGCCGGACTTGGACTCACACAGATACGCAGTATTTT
TRBV6-4	TRBJ2-1	TRBD2	-	CASSLAGGSYEQFF	TGTGCCAGCAGTCTAGCGGGGGGGTCGTATGAGCAGTTCTTC
TRBV4-1	TRBJ1-2	TRBD1	-	CASSHWTGNYGYTF	TGCGCCAGCAGCCACTGGACAGGGAACTATGGCTACACCTTC
TRBV7-2	TRBJ1-4	-	-	CASSRFGGDEKLFF	TGTGCCAGCAGCCGGTTTGGGGGGGATGAAAAACTGTTTTTT
TRBV14	TRBJ2-7	-	-	CASSQAGAPHEQYF	TGTGCCAGCAGCCAAGCCGGGGCCCCCCACGAGCAGTACTTC
TRBV7-9	TRBJ1-2	-	-	CASSSSPGETYGYTF	TGTGCCAGCAGCTCGTCGCCAGGGGAGACCTATGGCTACACCTTC
TRBV9	TRBJ2-3	TRBD2	-	CASSSLAAGADTQYF	TGTGCCAGCAGCTCCCTAGCGGCCGGCGCAGATACGCAGTATTTT
TRBV7-2	TRBJ2-3	-	-	CASSTDTQYF	TGTGCCAGCAGCACAGATACGCAGTATTTT
TRBV4-1	TRBJ2-7	-	-	CASSPGGLYEQYF	TGCGCCAGCAGCCCGGGGGGCTTGTACGAGCAGTACTTC
TRBV30	TRBJ2-1	TRBD1	-	CAWSADRELDEQFF	TGTGCCTGGAGTGCGGACAGGGAGTTGGATGAGCAGTTCTTC
TRBV5-4	TRBJ2-1	TRBD2	-	CASSLERAGHSTYNEQFF	TGTGCCAGCAGCTTGGAACGAGCGGGGCACTCTACTTACAATGAGCAGTTCTTC
TRBV7-9	TRBJ2-1	TRBD2	-	CASSLLRGRVDNEQFF	TGTGCCAGCAGCTTACTTCGGGGGAGGGTGGACAATGAGCAGTTCTTC
TRBV5-1	TRBJ1-2	TRBD1	-	CASSRTGGDGYTF	TGCGCCAGCAGCCGGACAGGGGGCGATGGCTACACCTTC
TRBV9	TRBJ2-7	-	once	CASSVRGSEQYF	TGTGCCAGCAGCGTCAGGGGAAGCGAGCAGTACTTC
TRBV4-1	TRBJ2-7	TRBD2	-	CASSQDYRLAGGNEQYF	TGCGCCAGCAGCCAAGATTACCGACTAGCGGGAGGGAACGAGCAGTACTTC
TRBV7-9	TRBJ2-1	-	few	CASSLIVGDEQFF	TGTGCCAGCAGCTTAATCGTAGGGGATGAGCAGTTCTTC
TRBV5-1	TRBJ1-2	TRBD1	-	CASSPRTGRDYGYTF	TGCGCCAGCAGCCCTCGGACAGGGCGGGACTATGGCTACACCTTC